Following are 4 T cell receptor beta chains from one sample sequenced in a study of regulatory and conventional T cells in RAG deficiency. The sorted conventional CD4+ T cells were CD25-low and CD127-high, with genomic DNA sequenced. Here immunoSEQ multiplex PCR was the method, and the copy in TCRdb shows in-frame clones only, minus some. Here the sample spans approximately 21,000 clones, roughly 96% being singletons. This sample also appeared in a second study, on regulatory T cells. That work adds: The primer mix had 52 TRBV and 13 TRBJ primers.

The specimen was CD25- CD4+ T cells sorted from blood. These receptors all come from a human donor in good health.

This clone was counted between two and nine times. The CDR3 DNA follows: TGTGCCAGCAGCTTAGCGCAGGGCTCGGGCACCGGGGAGCTGTTTTTT. Amino acids: CASSLAQGSGTGELFF. The genes are TRBV7-9 and TRBJ2-2; D is perhaps TRBD1 (5 bases). CDR3 length equals 16 residues. Germline-derived CDR1 and CDR2 are SEHNR and FQNEAQ (reference sequence). Trimming left V 0 bases short and J 4 bases short, with 12 bases between.

The chain combines TRBV30 with TRBJ1-2; perhaps TRBD1 as D (6 bases). V was pared by 0 bases and J by 4 bases, with 12 bases between. From germline, CDR1 is GTSNPN and CDR2 SVGIG (reference sequence). CDR3 size: 14 residues. Here the CDR3 reads CAWSVPGTPYGYTF. The DNA for the CDR3 is TGTGCCTGGAGTGTACCTGGGACACCCTATGGCTACACCTTC. Full variable domain (rest looked up from reference TRBV30 and TRBJ1-2): SQTIHQWPATLVQPVGSPLSLECTVEGTSNPNLYWYRQAAGRGLQLLFYSVGIGQISSEVPQNLSASRPQDRQFILSSKKLLLSDSGFYLCAWSVPGTPYGYTFGSGTRLTVV.

The chain couples TRBV5-6 to TRBJ1-4; D is perhaps TRBD1 (5 bases). CDR1 and CDR2 from the germline V gene are SGHDT and YYEEEE. Trimming pared 0 bases from V and 5 bases from J, leaving 11 bases between. The CDR3 runs 15 residues. The CDR3 DNA sequence: TGTGCCAGCAGCTTGGCCGTGGCAGGGAATGAAAAACTGTTTTTT. It codes for CASSLAVAGNEKLFF.

V usage is TRBV5-8 and J usage is TRBJ1-5, with D unclear. Trimming left V 2 bases short and J 11 bases short, with 14 bases between. Germline V gene data show CDR1 as SGHTS and CDR2 as YDEGEE. CDR3 size: 13 residues. This CDR3 reads CASSLVDIIAQHF. CDR3 nucleotide sequence: TGTGCCAGCAGCTTAGTAGATATTATAGCCCAGCATTTT. The full variable domain, in which reference TRBV5-8 and TRBJ1-5 provide the parts outside the CDR3, is EAGVTQSPTHLIKTRGQQATLRCSPISGHTSVYWYQQALGLGLQFLLWYDEGEERNRGNFPPRFSGRQFPNYSSELNVNALELEDSALYLCASSLVDIIAQHFGDGTRLSIL.